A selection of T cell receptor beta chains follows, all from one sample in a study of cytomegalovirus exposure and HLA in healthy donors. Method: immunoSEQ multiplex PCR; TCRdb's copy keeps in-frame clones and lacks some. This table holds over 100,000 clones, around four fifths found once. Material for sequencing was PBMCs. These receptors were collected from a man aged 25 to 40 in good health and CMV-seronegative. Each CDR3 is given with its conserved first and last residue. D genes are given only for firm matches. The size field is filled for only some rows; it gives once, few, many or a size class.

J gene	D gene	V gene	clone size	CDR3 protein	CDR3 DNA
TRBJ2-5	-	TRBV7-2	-	CASSRQSQETQYF	TGTGCCAGCAGCAGACAGAGCCAAGAGACCCAGTACTTC
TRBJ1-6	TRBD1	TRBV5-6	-	CASSLDTGANSPLHF	TGTGCCAGCAGCCTAGATACAGGGGCCAATTCACCCCTCCACTTT
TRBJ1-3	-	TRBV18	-	CASSPNSLYPGNTIYF	TGTGCCAGCTCACCAAACTCGCTCTACCCGGGAAACACCATATATTTT
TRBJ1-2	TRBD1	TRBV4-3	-	CASSPDRNYGYTF	TGCGCCAGCAGCCCGGACAGGAACTATGGCTACACCTTC
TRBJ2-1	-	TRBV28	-	CASSPERDEQFF	TGTGCCAGCAGCCCGGAGAGGGATGAGCAGTTCTTC
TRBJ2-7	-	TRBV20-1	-	CSATLAGQYF	TGCAGTGCCACATTAGCCGGGCAGTACTTC
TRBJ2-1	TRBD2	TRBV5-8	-	CASSLGTSGEQFF	TGTGCCAGCAGCTTGGGGACTAGCGGTGAGCAGTTCTTC
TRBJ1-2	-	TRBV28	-	CASSLRQANYGYTF	TGTGCCAGCAGTTTACGACAGGCGAACTATGGCTACACCTTC
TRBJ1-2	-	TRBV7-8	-	CASTESELHYGYTF	TGTGCCAGCACCGAATCGGAGCTTCATTATGGCTACACCTTC
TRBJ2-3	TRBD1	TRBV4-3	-	CASSQDGLGQGITDTQYF	TGCGCCAGCAGCCAAGACGGGCTCGGACAGGGAATCACAGATACGCAGTATTTT
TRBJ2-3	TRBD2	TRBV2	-	CASKRTSYITTDTQYF	TGTGCCAGTAAGAGGACTAGCTACATCACCACAGATACGCAGTATTTT
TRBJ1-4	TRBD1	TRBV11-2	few	CASSLGQGAEKLFF	TGTGCCAGCAGCTTAGGGCAGGGGGCCGAAAAACTGTTTTTT
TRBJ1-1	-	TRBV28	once	CASSLDGHVEAFF	TGTGCCAGCAGTTTAGACGGACACGTTGAAGCTTTCTTT
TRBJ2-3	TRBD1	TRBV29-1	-	CSAGTVLTDTQYF	TGCAGCGCCGGGACAGTTCTAACAGATACGCAGTATTTT
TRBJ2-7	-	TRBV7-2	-	CASRSDRYEQYF	TGTGCCAGCAGATCCGACAGGTACGAGCAGTACTTC
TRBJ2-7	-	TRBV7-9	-	CASSLVVAGQYEQYF	TGTGCCAGCAGCTTAGTGGTAGCGGGACAGTACGAGCAGTACTTC